This T cell receptor beta chain derives from a study of graft-versus-host responses after intestinal transplantation (dated by TCRdb to the early 2020s). Looking at the study overall: Recipients received multivisceral, liver-intestinal, or isolated intestinal transplants. Every recipient was given anti-thymocyte globulin induction, followed by about three years of maintenance tacrolimus and steroids. Bulk TCR-beta CDR3 sequencing was used to track graft-versus-host and host-versus-graft alloreactive T cell clones in the graft, circulation and bone marrow after intestinal transplantation. Alloreactive clones were identified by sequencing pre-transplant mixed lymphocyte reaction products and comparing these products with unstimulated pre-transplant donor and recipient T cells. The cohort enrolled 24 intestinal transplant recipients, one of whom was a retransplant, and a few patients without pretransplant specimens were excluded. Donor T cell macrochimerism was defined as a peak of at least 4% donor T cells among recipient peripheral blood mononuclear cells. Rather than being sequenced by the commercial service, samples from a few later patients were sequenced in-house on an Illumina MiSeq and processed with MiXCR. The investigation overall reported the following: The conclusions were limited by the relatively low number and heterogeneity of the intestinal transplant patients. Patients with donor T cell macrochimerism had high GvH to HvG T cell clonal ratios in their allografts. Early after transplant, peak levels of circulating GvH clones were found to be associated with declines in HvG clones. GvH clones were found in recipient bone marrow, and some of the GvH clones appeared earlier in ileal mucosa or blood, which is consistent with an intestinal mucosal origin.

Explained via the paper, the time point label denotes: cells obtained before transplantation from donor or recipient. CD3+CD4+ and CD3+CD8+ populations were FACS-sorted from unstimulated pre-transplant donor and recipient cells taken from spleen or lymph nodes. Germline trimming amounts to 2 bases on V and 4 bases on J, with 7 as the count of junction bases outside the gene matches. The CDR3 measures 19 amino acids from cysteine to phenylalanine. Only the CDR3 region is kept as DNA, spanning 57 bases read in frame from base 1. The germline V gene provides CDR1 WSHSY and CDR2 SAAADI. The library was obtained by the immunoSEQ multiplex PCR assay. For most patients, genomic DNA was isolated using the Qiagen DNeasy Blood and Tissue Kit and was shipped frozen to Adaptive Biotechnologies for TCR sequencing. For most patients, genomic DNA was subjected to high-throughput TCR-beta CDR3 sequencing by Adaptive Biotechnologies. In the original analysis: Adaptive's ImmunoSEQ software supplied the TCR sequencing data for under 20 patients, while MiXCR and VDJtools were used to process a few other patients. CD4 versus CD8 sorting errors were corrected by removing sequences found in both subsets at a frequency ratio below 5:1. CDR3 nucleotide sequences shared by donor and recipient were removed because the origin of these sequences could not be assigned. Alloreactive clones required at least 2-fold expansion over unstimulated cells and minimum CFSE-low frequency of 0.002% (template counts) or 0.001% (read counts). A clone was considered mappable if detected in the sequenced pre-transplant spleen, lymph node, or MLR CFSE-low populations of the donor or recipient. Cumulative frequency of alloreactive clones was calculated as a percentage of all sequences weighted by copy number. Not all clones reach the TCRdb copy of this immuneACCESS table, which keeps in-frame sequences only. Checked studies attribute under half of the gap to unresolved V genes and leave the rest unexplained. From that table come the V and J calls and clone size; the DNA was used to work out D and trimming. The sample data list 80,000 to 100,000 clones, and about 94% of these were observed just once. The ten largest account for over 0.15% of the sample.

As to this clone: Its recognized antigen is unknown. Base qualities are not recorded, but no much larger clone differs from it by a single base.

In this chain, TRBV10-2 is recombined with TRBJ2-2; 16 junctional bases match TRBD2. This TCR came from a human donor who received an intestinal transplant. The material was unstimulated CD4+ T cells sorted from spleen or lymph node cells, obtained before intestinal transplant. The DNA is as follows: TGCGCCAGCAGTGAGACGGGACTAGCGGGAGGGTCGGGCACCGGGGAGCTGTTTTTT. Its protein is CASSETGLAGGSGTGELFF.